What follows are 30 T cell receptor beta chains derived from one specimen sequenced in a study of blood T cell repertoires in COVID-19. TCRdb's copy holds only in-frame clones and misses some; the assay was immunoSEQ multiplex PCR. Of fewer than 250,000 clones in the sample, around four fifths are singletons; the top ten hold 0.95%. The sequenced material came from peripheral blood. Receptor source: a man aged 55 to 69 with COVID-19, enrolled during active disease.

The chain employs TRBV11-2 and TRBJ2-2; D is possibly TRBD2 (6 bases). This CDR3 has 16 residues. Germline V gene data show CDR1 as SGHAT and CDR2 as FQNNGV. Deletions cut 0 bases from V and 7 bases from J, with 15 bases between. CDR3 amino acids: CASSLDGTPNGGELFF. Written as DNA, the CDR3 is TGTGCCAGCAGCTTAGATGGGACTCCTAACGGCGGGGAGCTGTTTTTT.

The chain joins TRBV14 to TRBJ1-2; 7 bases line up with TRBD1. Germline V CDR1 and CDR2: SGHDN, FVKESK. The CDR3 runs 15 residues. J lost 8 bases, V lost 3 bases, and 12 bases had no gene match. This chain's CDR3 is CASSQRGQSRSGYTF. The CDR3 bases are TGTGCCAGCAGCCAGAGGGGACAGTCCAGGTCCGGCTACACCTTC. The complete variable domain, with remaining parts taken from reference TRBV14 and TRBJ1-2, reads EAGVTQFPSHSVIEKGQTVTLRCDPISGHDNLYWYRRVMGKEIKFLLHFVKESKQDESGMPNNRFLAERTGGTYSTLKVQPAELEDSGVYFCASSQRGQSRSGYTFGSGTRLTVV.

CDR3 nucleotides: TGTGCCATCAGTGGGCCCCTTTCGGGAGAGGACGAGCAGTACTTC. Its protein product is CAISGPLSGEDEQYF. The chain joins TRBV10-3 to TRBJ2-7; weak D call: TRBD2 (6 bases). The CDR3 contains 15 residues. The V end lost 4 bases, the J end lost 5 bases, and 18 bases lay between the germline ends. In germline, CDR1 is ENHRY, CDR2 SYGVKD.

V is TRBV20-1 and J is TRBJ2-1; TRBD2 aligns across 7 bases. Germline V gene data show CDR1 as DFQATT and CDR2 as SNEGSKA (reference sequence). V was clipped by 3 bases and J by 5 bases; unmatched bases: 13. This CDR3 comprises 16 residues. The CDR3 sequence: CSASSVRDYNNNEQFF. CDR3 bases: TGCAGTGCTAGTTCAGTCCGGGACTACAATAACAATGAGCAGTTCTTC.

The gene calls are TRBV5-5 and TRBJ2-1; D might be TRBD1 (7 bases). The V gene lost 4 bases and the J gene lost 0 bases, with 11 bases spanning the gap. CDR3 size: 15 residues. The germline V gene encodes CDR1 SGHKS and CDR2 YYEKEE (reference sequence). The CDR3 reads CASSLQGGSYNEQFF. In nucleotides, the CDR3 is TGTGCCAGCAGCCTCCAGGGGGGCTCCTACAATGAGCAGTTCTTC.

This sequence joins TRBV10-3 and TRBJ1-3; TRBD1 is a possible D gene (6 bases). V was pared by 7 bases and J by 9 bases, with 25 bases between. Germline V gene sequence: CDR1 ENHRY, CDR2 SYGVKD. The CDR3 is made up of 16 amino acids. The CDR3 sequence is CAIKSLTSFLGATIYF. CDR3 coding DNA: TGTGCCATCAAATCGCTGACCTCCTTTTTGGGGGCCACCATATATTTT.

The chain is built from TRBV11-2 and TRBJ2-3; 11 nucleotides agree with TRBD1. This CDR3 spans 15 amino acids. Germline CDR1 and CDR2: SGHAT and FQNNGV. V shed 3 bases and J 3 bases; nucleotides not matched to a gene: 2. The CDR3 nucleotides read TGTGCCAGCAGCTTTGGGACAGGGGGAACAGATACGCAGTATTTT. Protein sequence: CASSFGTGGTDTQYF.

The chain recombines TRBV16 with TRBJ1-2; D is uncertain. The CDR3 runs to 14 residues. Germline-derived CDR1 and CDR2 are KGHSY and FQNENV. Trimming shortened V by 2 bases and J by 1 base, and 8 bases separated the two germline ends. CDR3 coding DNA: TGTGCCAGCAGCCAAGGCAGGAATAACTATGGCTACACCTTC. Its translation is CASSQGRNNYGYTF.

The chain combines TRBV6-5 with TRBJ1-4; 7 nucleotides match TRBD1. From germline, CDR1 is MNHEY and CDR2 SVGAGI. The length of the CDR3 is 14 residues. J lost 0 bases, V lost 6 bases, and 1 base had no gene match. The CDR3 loop is CASRQGPTNEKLFF. DNA of the CDR3: TGTGCCAGCAGACAGGGGCCAACTAATGAAAAACTGTTTTTT.

V is TRBV28 and J is TRBJ1-6; D is perhaps TRBD1 (6 bases). From germline, CDR1 is MDHEN and CDR2 SYDVKM. The CDR3 runs 14 residues. V was cut by 3 bases and J by 10 bases, with 13 bases left in between. The CDR3 DNA follows: TGTGCCAGCAGTTTGCCCCAGGGGATCTCACCCCTCCACTTT. Translation: CASSLPQGISPLHF.

This chain uses TRBV6-5 with TRBJ2-3; no reliable D call. The CDR3 has 15 amino acids. The V end was cut by 0 bases, the J end by 4 bases, with 11 bases between. Germline-derived CDR1 and CDR2 are MNHEY and SVGAGI. In DNA, the CDR3 is TGTGCCAGCAGTTACTCGTACGGAGAGGCAGATACGCAGTATTTT. This gives the protein CASSYSYGEADTQYF.

The chain carries TRBV3-1 (or the pseudogene TRBV3-2) and TRBJ1-2, with D possibly matching TRBD1 (5 bases). From germline, CDR1 is LGHDT and CDR2 YNNKEL (reference sequence). V lost 4 bases and J 10 bases, leaving 10 bases between the germline ends. This CDR3 contains 11 residues. This CDR3 reads CASSPGSVYTF. The CDR3, as DNA: TGTGCCAGCAGCCCAGGGTCCGTCTACACCTTC.

The chain uses TRBV6-5 and TRBJ1-2; D not resolved. Per germline, CDR1 MNHEY and CDR2 SVGAGI. V lost 5 bases and J 5 bases, leaving 18 bases between the germline ends. This CDR3 region has 15 residues. This chain's CDR3 is CASSRAFNEGYGYTF. The CDR3 coding sequence is TGTGCCAGCAGTAGGGCCTTTAACGAGGGATATGGCTACACCTTC.

The chain links TRBV7-9 to TRBJ2-2; 8 bases are shared with TRBD1. The CDR3 totals 15 residues. The germline V gene encodes CDR1 SEHNR and CDR2 FQNEAQ (reference sequence). After removal of 0 bases from V and 3 bases from J, the junction contained 0 bases not matched to a gene. CDR3 nucleotides: TGTGCCAGCAGCTTAGCACAGGGGGACACCGGGGAGCTGTTTTTT. This encodes CASSLAQGDTGELFF. The full variable domain, rest sourced from reference TRBV7-9 and TRBJ2-2, is DTGVSQNPRHKITKRGQNVTFRCDPISEHNRLYWYRQTLGQGPEFLTYFQNEAQLEKSRLLSDRFSAERPKGSFSTLEIQRTEQGDSAMYLCASSLAQGDTGELFFGEGSRLTVL.

This clone was seen only once. This sequence joins TRBV5-4 and TRBJ1-5, with a weak D call TRBD1 (5 bases). Trimming stripped 2 bases from V and 0 bases from J, with 9 bases between. The germline V gene encodes CDR1 SGHNT and CDR2 YYREEE (reference sequence). The CDR3 loop spans 15 amino acids. The CDR3 DNA follows: TGTGCCAGCAGCTTCGGGGACTTTAGCAATCAGCCCCAGCATTTT. Residues: CASSFGDFSNQPQHF.

Only one count was recorded for this clone. The chain recombines TRBV6-5 with TRBJ1-2; 8 bases map to TRBD1. CDR3 length: 15 amino acids. Per germline, CDR1 MNHEY and CDR2 SVGAGI. Trimming took 2 bases from V and 5 from J; bases not matched to a gene: 7. The CDR3 DNA follows: TGTGCCAGCAGTTACGGGGCAGGGGGCGGGTATGGCTACACCTTC. As protein: CASSYGAGGGYGYTF.

The chain recombines TRBV6-5 with TRBJ2-7; 9 nucleotides match TRBD1. The J segment lost 2 bases and the V segment lost 5 bases, leaving 7 bases of the junction unmatched. Germline assignment: CDR1 MNHEY and CDR2 SVGAGI. This CDR3 region has 15 residues. The CDR3 reads CASSLRDRAPYEQYF. DNA of the CDR3: TGTGCCAGCAGTCTAAGGGACAGGGCCCCCTACGAGCAGTACTTC.

This chain links TRBV18 with TRBJ1-1, with 7 bases lining up with TRBD1. Germline trimming cut 2 bases from V and 7 bases from J; bases unmatched to any gene: 10. CDR3 size: 15 residues. Germline CDR1 and CDR2: KGHSH and LQKENI. The CDR3 sequence is CASSPGRGPVNEAFF. CDR3 sequence (DNA): TGTGCCAGCTCACCAGGTAGGGGGCCGGTTAATGAAGCTTTCTTT.

This clone has just a few counts. The rearrangement joins TRBV29-1 to TRBJ1-1; no firm D call. The CDR3 loop spans 11 amino acids. CDR1 SQVTM and CDR2 ANQGSEA come from the germline V gene. Trimming took off 4 bases at V and 10 bases at J, with 13 bases between the two ends. The CDR3 spells CSVALGVAAFF. The CDR3 DNA reads TGCAGCGTTGCCCTAGGAGTTGCAGCTTTCTTT.

J is TRBJ1-2 and V is TRBV6-1, with a weak D call TRBD1 (5 bases). The germline CDR1 and CDR2 sequences are MNHNS and SASEGT. With 2 bases removed from V and 8 bases from J, the gap between germline ends came to 9 bases. CDR3 length: 12 amino acids. CDR3 sequence reads: CASSEQGGGYTF. The CDR3 bases are TGTGCCAGCAGTGAACAGGGAGGGGGCTACACCTTC.

The rearrangement joins TRBV6-2 or TRBV6-3 to TRBJ2-7; D gene uncertain. The CDR3 totals 13 residues. Trimming shortened V by 2 bases and J by 2 bases, and 7 bases separated the two germline ends. Germline V CDR1 and CDR2: MNHEY, SVGEGT. CDR3 protein: CASSYEVPYEQYF. The DNA for the CDR3 is TGTGCCAGCAGTTACGAGGTCCCCTACGAGCAGTACTTC.

V usage is TRBV9 and J usage is TRBJ1-6; D is ambiguous. Per germline, CDR1 SGDLS and CDR2 YYNGEE. This CDR3 comprises 13 residues. V was pared by 4 bases and J by 3 bases, with 5 bases between. CDR3 in amino acids: CASSSGYNSPLHF. In DNA, the CDR3 is TGTGCCAGCAGCTCGGGCTATAATTCACCCCTCCACTTT.

This clone was seen repeatedly, ten times or more. The CDR3 is CAWSRRGLNEKLFF. The CDR3 DNA sequence: TGTGCCTGGAGTAGGAGGGGCCTTAATGAAAAACTGTTTTTT. The chain has TRBV30 and TRBJ1-4; D is possibly TRBD1 (5 bases). The CDR3 sequence is 14 residues long. Trimming pared 2 bases from V and 4 bases from J, leaving 11 bases between. The germline gives CDR1 GTSNPN, CDR2 SVGIG (reference sequence).

The genes are TRBV12-3 or TRBV12-4 and TRBJ1-1, with 8 bases identical to TRBD1. J lost 3 bases, V lost 7 bases, and 4 bases had no gene match. This CDR3 comprises 13 residues. CDR3 sequence: CASIDRGDTEAFF. Here the CDR3 DNA reads TGTGCCAGCATCGACAGGGGTGACACTGAAGCTTTCTTT.

The chain couples TRBV27 to TRBJ2-3; 7 nucleotides align to TRBD1. Trimming cost V 0 bases and J 5 bases; bases outside gene matches: 8. Germline CDR1 MNHEY, CDR2 SMNVEV (reference sequence). The CDR3 extends over 16 amino acids. The CDR3 loop is CASSLSRPGGRDTQYF. Here the CDR3 DNA reads TGTGCCAGCAGTTTATCGAGACCAGGGGGAAGAGATACGCAGTATTTT.

The chain uses TRBV18 and TRBJ1-2; 9 positions agree with TRBD1. The CDR3 is 13 amino acids. Germline assignment: CDR1 KGHSH and CDR2 LQKENI. The V and J ends lost 2 bases and 5 bases, in that order; junction bases with no gene match: 0. In DNA form, the CDR3 reads TGTGCCAGCTCACCAGGGACAGGGTATGGCTACACCTTC. Translated, it gives CASSPGTGYGYTF.

The chain uses TRBV30 and TRBJ2-1, with a tentative D call TRBD1 (5 bases). Germline values: CDR1 GTSNPN, CDR2 SVGIG (reference sequence). This CDR3 spans 12 amino acids. The CDR3 DNA reads as TGTGGGAGCAGGGTAGGTCGCCATGAGCAGTTCTTC. It is translated as CGSRVGRHEQFF.

This rearrangement joins TRBV4-1 to TRBJ2-1; TRBD2 agrees at 7 bases. CDR1 and CDR2 (germline): MGHRA, YSYEKL. The ends lost 0 bases at V and 10 bases at J; junction bases unmatched: 9. The CDR3 is 15 amino acids. The CDR3 bases are TGCGCCAGCAGCCAAGACGACGGGAGGACTGACGAGCAGTTCTTC. The encoded protein is CASSQDDGRTDEQFF.

The chain is built from TRBV7-2 and TRBJ1-6; perhaps TRBD1 as D (6 bases). Germline CDR1 SGHTA, CDR2 FQGNSA. This CDR3 contains 14 residues. Trimming pared 4 bases from V and 6 bases from J, leaving 10 bases between. CDR3 DNA: TGTGCCAGCAGCTGGGACACCACTAATTCACCCCTCCACTTT. Protein product: CASSWDTTNSPLHF.

A few counts support this clone. The chain uses TRBV3-1 (or the pseudogene TRBV3-2) and TRBJ1-2; no reliable D call. V lost 1 base and J 0 bases, leaving 9 bases between the germline ends. This CDR3 comprises 15 residues. Germline V gene data show CDR1 as LGHDT and CDR2 as YNNKEL (reference sequence). CDR3 region: CASSQGAATNYGYTF. The CDR3 DNA is TGTGCCAGCAGCCAAGGGGCAGCTACTAACTATGGCTACACCTTC.